What follows is one T cell receptor (beta chain) and its context. As yet, its antigen is unknown. The sample comes from a study of blood T cells in healthy people across ages. Study findings and constraints: Comparison with aged donors showed that long-lived donors had more naive CD4+ cells and higher diversity. Naive T cell percentage showed a strong correlation with the diversity of TCR beta.

CDR3 size: 11 residues. CDR1 is ENHRY and CDR2 is SYGVKD in the germline V gene. A second PCR, run for roughly 7 to 12 cycles, used a sample-barcoded 5' primer plus a J-beta primer mix. In TCRdb, the 5' RACE reads were re-called with MiXCR into one record per CDR3 protein. The sample yields 1,500,000 or so distinct CDR3 sequences, roughly 43% seen once. V is TRBV10-3 and J is TRBJ2-5, with D hard to call. The end of the DNA is better explained by TRBJ2-7, so the J call may be wrong. This receptor was obtained from a young woman in good health. Sequenced material: blood. The CDR3 is CAISVGFEQYF. The DNA for the CDR3 is TGTGCCATCAGTGTGGGGTTCGAGCAGTACTTC.